One sample yielded the 25 T cell receptor beta chains listed below, sequenced in a study of blood T cell repertoires in COVID-19 (TCRdb year 2020). Library prep was done by the immunoSEQ multiplex PCR assay. The clones in this table, taken by TCRdb from immuneACCESS, are in-frame only. Not every clone is retained; where verified, under half of the shortfall comes from an unresolved V gene, and the cause of the rest is unknown. The sample records about 380,000 clones, 85% of which are singletons. The top ten clonotypes cover 3% to 4% of the sample. The source material was peripheral blood. All receptors derive from a woman under 30 with acute or convalescent COVID-19.

The chain has TRBV9 and TRBJ1-4; D uncertain. The germline gives CDR1 SGDLS, CDR2 YYNGEE. V was pared by 3 bases and J by 7 bases, with 13 bases between. This CDR3 spans 14 amino acids. The CDR3 here is CASSASSGGEKLFF. The DNA for the CDR3 is TGTGCCAGCAGCGCTTCAAGCGGCGGTGAAAAACTGTTTTTT.

The chain couples TRBV19 to TRBJ1-1, with D possibly being TRBD1 (6 bases). This CDR3 comprises 16 residues. V was shortened by 5 bases and J by 1 base, with 17 bases between the two germline ends. The germline V gene has CDR1 LNHDA and CDR2 SQIVND (reference sequence). CDR3 nucleotides: TGTGCCAGTAGTGATCTCCAAGGACAGCCGAACACTGAAGCTTTCTTT. Protein product: CASSDLQGQPNTEAFF.

The genes are TRBV13 and TRBJ1-2; D unresolved. Germline-derived CDR1 and CDR2 are PRHDT and FYEKMQ (reference sequence). The CDR3 has 14 amino acids. V shed 3 bases and J shed 2 bases, with 10 bases lying between them. CDR3 residues: CASSLLGGNYGYTF. CDR3 sequence (DNA): TGTGCCAGCAGCTTGCTGGGAGGGAACTATGGCTACACCTTC.

This clone appeared a few times. The chain has TRBV19 and TRBJ1-2, with 8 bases that match TRBD1. The J segment lost 5 bases and the V segment lost 6 bases, leaving 2 bases of the junction unmatched. Germline V CDR1 and CDR2: LNHDA, SQIVND (reference sequence). This CDR3 is built from 12 residues. The CDR3 DNA is TGTGCCAGTAGAACAGGGGGGTATGGCTACACCTTC. Translation: CASRTGGYGYTF.

This clone came up once. The rearrangement joins TRBV18 to TRBJ2-1; 9 bases map to TRBD2. J was trimmed by 9 bases and V by 4 bases; bases with no gene match: 19. The germline gives CDR1 KGHSH, CDR2 LQKENI. The CDR3 covers 18 residues. The CDR3 nucleotides are TGTGCCAGCTCACTAGCGGGGGCCGTAAATGAGTTCCTGAGTGAGCAGTTCTTC. Amino acids: CASSLAGAVNEFLSEQFF.

The rearrangement links TRBV6-4 to TRBJ2-3, with TRBD2 matching 10 bases. V shed 2 bases and J 4 bases; nucleotides not matched to a gene: 6. From germline, CDR1 is MRHNA and CDR2 SNTAGT. The length of the CDR3 is 16 residues. The CDR3 here is CASSDPSSGSPDTQYF. In DNA, the CDR3 is TGTGCCAGCAGTGACCCCTCTAGCGGGAGCCCAGATACGCAGTATTTT.

V usage is TRBV25-1 and J usage is TRBJ1-1; TRBD1 matches at 10 bases. In germline, CDR1 is MGHDK, CDR2 SYGVNS. V lost 3 bases, J lost 0 bases, and 7 bases stayed unmatched. The CDR3 runs 17 residues. This CDR3 is CASSDTPGQGMNTEAFF. The CDR3 DNA reads as TGTGCCAGCAGTGACACGCCGGGACAGGGGATGAACACTGAAGCTTTCTTT.

The V gene is TRBV7-9, the J gene TRBJ2-4, with 9 bases aligning to TRBD1. This CDR3 has 19 residues. Unmatched junction bases numbered 14, after V lost 2 bases and J lost 3 bases. CDR1 is SEHNR, CDR2 FQNEAQ, per germline (reference sequence). The CDR3 loop is CASSLSATGGASGKNIQYF. CDR3 bases: TGTGCCAGCAGCTTAAGTGCAACAGGGGGCGCGTCGGGCAAAAACATTCAGTACTTC.

This clone was recorded once. The genes are TRBV7-2 and TRBJ2-5; no clear D. CDR3 length equals 13 residues. The germline V gene has CDR1 SGHTA and CDR2 FQGNSA. Trimming took off 4 bases at V and 2 bases at J, with 8 bases between the two ends. This CDR3 is CASSSKLQETQYF. The CDR3 DNA is TGTGCCAGCAGCTCCAAACTACAAGAGACCCAGTACTTC.

V gene TRBV29-1 combines with J gene TRBJ1-2; D perhaps matches TRBD1 (5 bases). V lost 3 bases to trimming and J lost 2 bases, with 7 bases between them. The CDR3 loop spans 12 amino acids. CDR1 and CDR2 (germline): SQVTM, ANQGSEA. DNA of the CDR3: TGCAGCGTTGAGACAGCCAACTATGGCTACACCTTC. Its protein product is CSVETANYGYTF.

CDR3 nucleotides: TGTGCCAGCAGTGAGGGACAGTCGCAGTACTTC. This translates into CASSEGQSQYF. This sequence joins TRBV2 and TRBJ2-7, with TRBD1 matching 7 bases. The trim removed 3 bases at V and 9 bases at J, leaving 2 bases unmatched. The CDR3 consists of 11 residues. Germline CDR1 SNHLY, CDR2 FYNNEI.

The rearrangement joins TRBV21-1 to TRBJ1-5; whether TRBD1, the table's D call, matches the DNA was not checked. TRBV21-1 is a pseudogene segment. There are 16 residues in the CDR3. This CDR3 is CASSKAPRTGNQPQHF. The CDR3 coding sequence is TGTGCCAGCAGCAAAGCTCCCCGGACAGGGAATCAGCCCCAGCATTTT.

The chain uses TRBV5-1 and TRBJ2-1; 7 nucleotides line up with TRBD1. The CDR3 runs to 14 residues. After removal of 4 bases from V and 7 bases from J, the junction contained 8 bases not matched to a gene. Germline CDR1 reads SGHRS; CDR2 reads YFSETQ. CDR3 protein: CASSPNRGENEQFF. In DNA, the CDR3 is TGCGCCAGCAGCCCAAACAGGGGCGAGAATGAGCAGTTCTTC. The full variable domain, in which reference TRBV5-1 and TRBJ2-1 provide the parts outside the CDR3, is KAGVTQTPRYLIKTRGQQVTLSCSPISGHRSVSWYQQTPGQGLQFLFEYFSETQRNKGNFPGRFSGRQFSNSRSEMNVSTLELGDSALYLCASSPNRGENEQFFGPGTRLTVL.

The chain combines TRBV27 with TRBJ1-6, with D tentatively TRBD1 (6 bases). This CDR3 is built from 15 residues. V was trimmed by 3 bases and J by 10 bases, leaving 16 bases between them. Germline V gene data show CDR1 as MNHEY and CDR2 as SMNVEV (reference sequence). CDR3 sequence reads: CASSFTSGVKSPLHF. CDR3 in DNA: TGTGCCAGCAGTTTCACCTCAGGGGTAAAGTCACCCCTCCACTTT.

The CDR3 reads CATRGLAGDSGELFF. The CDR3 bases are TGTGCCACGAGGGGACTAGCGGGGGATTCCGGGGAGCTGTTTTTT. The V and J genes are TRBV10-3 and TRBJ2-2; 14 bases line up with TRBD2. J lost 6 bases, V lost 10 bases, and 7 bases had no gene match. This CDR3 spans 15 amino acids. Germline V gives CDR1 ENHRY, CDR2 SYGVKD.

This clone was observed a single time. The rearrangement links TRBV15 to TRBJ1-2, with 10 bases identical to TRBD1. Germline CDR1 is LNHNV and CDR2 is YYDKDF (reference sequence). The CDR3 has 18 amino acids. Trimming removed 1 base from V and 6 bases from J; junction bases left unmatched: 14. The CDR3 nucleotides read TGTGCCACCAGCAGAGGAAGCCCCCCCGGGACAGGGGACGATGGCTACACCTTC. This sequence encodes CATSRGSPPGTGDDGYTF. The whole variable domain, remainder taken from reference TRBV15 and TRBJ1-2, is DAMVIQNPRYQVTQFGKPVTLSCSQTLNHNVMYWYQQKSSQAPKLLFHYYDKDFNNEADTPDNFQSRRPNTSFCFLDIRSPGLGDTAMYLCATSRGSPPGTGDDGYTFGSGTRLTVV.

The genes are TRBV7-9 and TRBJ1-3, with a tentative D call TRBD1 (5 bases). The CDR3 spans 16 residues. With 2 bases removed from V and 4 bases from J, the gap between germline ends came to 15 bases. Germline loops: CDR1 SEHNR, CDR2 FQNEAQ (reference sequence). The chain's CDR3 is CASSLYVRGGGNTIYF. CDR3 in DNA: TGTGCCAGCAGCTTATATGTTCGGGGGGGAGGAAACACCATATATTTT.

The CDR3 loop reads CSVRGAGANVLTF. The CDR3 region has the DNA TGCAGCGTCCGGGGGGCCGGGGCCAACGTCCTGACTTTC. The chain employs TRBV29-1 and TRBJ2-6, with D perhaps TRBD2 (7 bases). The CDR3 has 13 amino acids. CDR1 and CDR2 (germline): SQVTM, ANQGSEA. V lost 6 bases and J lost 4, with 10 bases in between.

V is TRBV5-1 and J is TRBJ2-3; 7 nucleotides line up with TRBD2. The CDR3 runs to 16 residues. Trimming removed 0 bases from V and 2 bases from J; junction bases left unmatched: 6. Germline V gene sequence: CDR1 SGHRS, CDR2 YFSETQ. The CDR3 DNA follows: TGCGCCAGCAGCTTGGGAGCGGGATTTGCCACAGATACGCAGTATTTT. Its protein is CASSLGAGFATDTQYF.

V is TRBV5-1 and J is TRBJ2-6; D perhaps matches TRBD2 (6 bases). Germline V gene lookup returns CDR1 SGHRS and CDR2 YFSETQ. The V end was cut by 4 bases, the J end by 0 bases, with 8 bases between. This CDR3 contains 15 residues. DNA for the CDR3: TGCGCCAGCAGCGGAGGGAACTCTGGGGCCAACGTCCTGACTTTC. This gives the protein CASSGGNSGANVLTF.

The J gene is TRBJ1-4, the V gene TRBV19; 7 nucleotides align to TRBD1. V was clipped by 3 bases and J by 7 bases; unmatched bases: 5. CDR3 length: 14 amino acids. The germline CDR1 and CDR2 sequences are LNHDA and SQIVND (reference sequence). The CDR3 DNA is TGTGCCAGTAGTATTAGCGGGACAGCTGAAAAACTGTTTTTT. Its protein product is CASSISGTAEKLFF.

V usage is TRBV27 and J usage is TRBJ1-1, with a possible D match to TRBD1 (5 bases). The length of the CDR3 is 15 residues. V lost 6 bases and J lost 2, with 16 bases in between. Germline V lookup: CDR1 MNHEY, CDR2 SMNVEV (reference sequence). This CDR3 is CASSPGPGVNTEAFF. CDR3 nucleotides: TGTGCCAGCAGCCCTGGGCCGGGGGTAAACACTGAAGCTTTCTTT.

In this sample, this clone turned up a few times. The same CDR3 arises from other DNA sequences in this sample as well. Here the CDR3 DNA reads TGTGCCAGCTCTCCCGGACAGGGTAGCAATCAGCCCCAGCATTTT. Its protein is CASSPGQGSNQPQHF. This rearrangement joins TRBV18 to TRBJ1-5; 8 positions match TRBD1. Trimming at V came to 6 bases and at J to 0 bases, leaving 4 bases not matched to a gene. CDR1 is KGHSH, CDR2 LQKENI, per germline. This CDR3 has 15 amino acids.

The V and J genes are TRBV2 and TRBJ2-5, with TRBD2 as a possible D gene (6 bases). Trimming took 2 bases from V and 1 from J, leaving 11 bases between them. CDR3 length: 15 residues. Germline V gene lookup returns CDR1 SNHLY and CDR2 FYNNEI. The CDR3 sequence is CASSEIGSGQETQYF. As DNA, the CDR3 is TGTGCCAGCAGTGAAATAGGTAGCGGCCAAGAGACCCAGTACTTC.

This clone has a handful of counts. The chain employs TRBV5-1 and TRBJ1-6, with D possibly TRBD1 on 5 matching bases. CDR1 is SGHRS and CDR2 is YFSETQ in the germline V gene. The CDR3 has 16 amino acids. V was pared by 4 bases and J by 8 bases, with 19 bases between. Written as DNA, the CDR3 is TGCGCCAGCAGCGTACGAACCGGGACGGGAGATTCACCCCTCCACTTT. Amino acids: CASSVRTGTGDSPLHF.